Presented here are 30 T cell receptor beta chains from one specimen sequenced in a study of cytomegalovirus exposure and HLA in healthy donors (dated by TCRdb to the late 2010s). The library was prepared using the immunoSEQ multiplex PCR assay. The multiplex PCR relied on a mix of 60 forward primers for TCR Vbeta segments and 13 reverse primers for TCR Jbeta segments. TCRdb obtained this table from immuneACCESS and retained in-frame rearrangements with V and J assigned. These tables miss some clones; where compared with another copy, unresolved V genes account for less than half of the shortfall, and the remainder is unexplained. Here the sample has more than 95,000 clones; around 10% occur a single time. More than 5% of the sample rests with the top ten. Material for sequencing was PBMCs. The receptor source for this set is a man aged 35-49 years in good health and CMV-seropositive.

This chain uses TRBV2 with TRBJ2-1, with D possibly TRBD2 on 6 matching bases. The germline V gene has CDR1 SNHLY and CDR2 FYNNEI. This CDR3 is 13 amino acids long. V was trimmed by 8 bases and J by 3 bases, leaving 11 bases between them. CDR3 amino acids: CASGRLGYNEQFF. CDR3 bases: TGTGCCAGCGGACGACTAGGCTACAATGAGCAGTTCTTC.

This clone was counted between two and nine times. The rearrangement links TRBV27 to TRBJ2-3; 12 positions agree with TRBD2. The length of the CDR3 is 14 residues. The germline CDR1 and CDR2 sequences are MNHEY and SMNVEV (reference sequence). Trimming removed 4 bases from V and 5 bases from J; junction bases left unmatched: 1. CDR3 nucleotide sequence: TGTGCCAGCAGTTCGGGACTAGCGGGAGATACGCAGTATTTT. As protein: CASSSGLAGDTQYF.

As regards this clone: A junction boundary mismatches the germline segment, possibly from a read error. CDR3 amino acids: CASSSGTGGTDTQYF. The CDR3 region has the DNA TGTGCCAGCAGCTCCGGGACAGGGGGCACTGATACGCAGTATTTT. J is TRBJ2-3 and V is TRBV7-2; 12 bases line up with TRBD1. CDR3 length: 15 amino acids. Germline V gene lookup returns CDR1 SGHTA and CDR2 FQGNSA. The full variable domain, rest sourced from reference TRBV7-2 and TRBJ2-3, is GAGVSQSPSNKVTEKGKDVELRCDPISGHTALYWYRQSLGQGLEFLIYFQGNSAPDKSGLPSDRFSAERTGGSVSTLTIQRTQQEDSAVYLCASSSGTGGTDTQYFGPGTRLTVL.

J is TRBJ2-7 and V is TRBV6-6; D is perhaps TRBD2 (6 bases). The CDR3 has 14 residues. Germline CDR1 reads MNHNY; CDR2 reads SVGAGI (reference sequence). V lost 4 bases, J lost 6 bases, and 16 bases lay in between. In nucleotides, the CDR3 is TGTGCCAGCAGTTCCATCCCGGGACTTTTCGAGCAGTACTTC. This translates into CASSSIPGLFEQYF.

The chain couples TRBV15 to TRBJ2-1; TRBD2 matches at 10 bases. CDR1 and CDR2 from the germline V gene are LNHNV and YYDKDF (reference sequence). V shed 8 bases and J 4 bases; nucleotides not matched to a gene: 8. The CDR3 has 15 amino acids. As DNA, the CDR3 is TGTGCCACCCGCACTACTAGCGGGACTTACAATGAGCAGTTCTTC. Translating it yields CATRTTSGTYNEQFF.

There are a few counts of this clone. This chain joins TRBV6-1 and TRBJ2-1, with TRBD2 matching over 8 bases. V trimming: 7 bases; J trimming: 7 bases; junction bases outside the gene matches: 9. Germline-derived CDR1 and CDR2 are MNHNS and SASEGT. The CDR3 loop spans 14 amino acids. The CDR3 DNA follows: TGTGCCAGCACGGGGGTAGCGGGATATAATGAGCAGTTCTTC. Translation: CASTGVAGYNEQFF.

The rearrangement links TRBV27 to TRBJ1-2; D not resolved. The V end lost 3 bases, the J end lost 10 bases, and 15 bases lay between the germline ends. The CDR3 sequence is 13 residues long. Germline-derived CDR1 and CDR2 are MNHEY and SMNVEV (reference sequence). CDR3 nucleotides: TGTGCCAGCAGTTTCTCCGGCGGAGCAGACTACACCTTC. It translates to CASSFSGGADYTF.

This rearrangement joins TRBV9 to TRBJ2-7; 10 bases map to TRBD2. Germline V gene data show CDR1 as SGDLS and CDR2 as YYNGEE. The CDR3 runs 14 residues. J was trimmed by 4 bases and V by 0 bases; bases with no gene match: 1. CDR3 bases: TGTGCCAGCAGCGTAGCTAGCGGGAGTTACGAGCAGTACTTC. This translates into CASSVASGSYEQYF. Using reference TRBV9 and TRBJ2-7 for the parts outside the CDR3, the full variable domain is DSGVTQTPKHLITATGQRVTLRCSPRSGDLSVYWYQQSLDQGLQFLIQYYNGEERAKGNILERFSAQQFPDLHSELNLSSLELGDSALYFCASSVASGSYEQYFGPGTRLTVT.

The chain combines TRBV7-3 with TRBJ2-3; 7 nucleotides match TRBD2. The CDR3 is 12 residues long. Trimming removed 5 bases from V and 6 bases from J; junction bases left unmatched: 2. Germline lookup yields CDR1 SGHTA and CDR2 FQGTGA. The CDR3 here is CASSREADTQYF. CDR3 nucleotide sequence: TGTGCCAGCAGCCGGGAGGCGGATACGCAGTATTTT.

Comments on this clone: Relative to the germline gene, one junction end is altered; a read error may explain this. The genes are TRBV6-4 and TRBJ1-4, with TRBD1 matching 8 bases. The CDR3 is 10 amino acids. In germline, CDR1 is MRHNA, CDR2 SNTAGT. CDR3 loop: CASREDRAPF. The DNA for the CDR3 is TGTGCCAGCAGGGAGGACAGGGCGCCTTTT.

The chain carries TRBV5-1 and TRBJ2-6, with D possibly TRBD1 on 7 matching bases. The V end was cut by 3 bases, the J end by 1 base, with 8 bases between. Germline CDR1 and CDR2: SGHRS and YFSETQ. The CDR3 runs 15 residues. Here the CDR3 DNA reads TGCGCCAGCAGCTCAGGGGGGTCTGGGGCCAACGTCCTGACTTTC. Its translation is CASSSGGSGANVLTF.

This clone was found a few times. In the same sample, other DNA sequences code for this CDR3. The chain is built from TRBV28 and TRBJ1-1; 7 bases map to TRBD1. V trimming: 4 bases; J trimming: 2 bases; junction bases outside the gene matches: 4. Germline CDR1 MDHEN, CDR2 SYDVKM. CDR3 length: 14 residues. The CDR3 nucleotides are TGTGCCAGCAGTTCGACAGGGCTCAACACTGAAGCTTTCTTT. Protein: CASSSTGLNTEAFF.

The V and J genes are TRBV2 and TRBJ1-4; TRBD1 aligns across 9 bases. V shed 6 bases, J shed 5 bases, and the junction held 4 bases outside the gene matches. This CDR3 has 14 amino acids. Germline V gene data show CDR1 as SNHLY and CDR2 as FYNNEI. Here the CDR3 DNA reads TGTGCCAGCAGCTTGGACAGGGGAAATGAAAAACTGTTTTTT. Protein product: CASSLDRGNEKLFF.

The genes are TRBV6-5 and TRBJ1-6; D might be TRBD1 (6 bases). The CDR3 has 15 residues. The V gene's germline CDR1 is MNHEY and CDR2 SVGAGI. The V and J ends lost 4 bases and 1 base respectively, with 8 bases between them. The CDR3 sequence: CASSFGQSYNSPLHF. The CDR3 DNA sequence: TGTGCCAGCAGTTTTGGACAGTCCTATAATTCACCCCTCCACTTT.

This clone was picked up a small number of times. The chain combines TRBV19 with TRBJ1-4, with 9 positions matching TRBD1. V lost 9 bases and J lost 2; bases outside the gene matches: 10. Looked up from germline, CDR1 is LNHDA and CDR2 is SQIVND (reference sequence). This CDR3 region has 16 residues. This CDR3 is CASSDRGQGTNEKLFF. CDR3 sequence (DNA): TGTGCCAGCTCGGACAGGGGCCAGGGGACTAATGAAAAACTGTTTTTT.

This clone was observed a handful of times. V and J are TRBV9 and TRBJ2-1; D is possibly TRBD1 (6 bases). The CDR3 length is 15 residues. Germline CDR1 reads SGDLS; CDR2 reads YYNGEE. Trimming left V 4 bases short and J 3 bases short, with 14 bases between. CDR3 protein: CASSLTGTHYNEQFF. The CDR3, as DNA: TGTGCCAGCAGCCTCACCGGGACACACTACAATGAGCAGTTCTTC.

This chain joins TRBV21-1 and TRBJ2-1; the table's D call of TRBD1 was not tested on the DNA. TRBV21-1 is a documented pseudogene. The CDR3 spans 19 residues. The CDR3 here is CASSKEGTGWIGSHNEQFF. The CDR3 bases are TGTGCCAGCAGCAAAGAGGGGACAGGATGGATAGGATCGCACAATGAGCAGTTCTTC.

In its sample, this clone was seen a few times. The chain links TRBV5-1 to TRBJ2-2; tentative D call: TRBD2 (5 bases). This CDR3 is 17 amino acids long. CDR1 is SGHRS and CDR2 is YFSETQ in the germline V gene. V was pared by 1 base and J by 4 bases, with 17 bases between. This CDR3 reads CASSLRTSGGGTGELFF. The CDR3 DNA reads TGCGCCAGCAGCTTGCGGACCTCCGGAGGTGGCACCGGGGAGCTGTTTTTT.

This clone has only a few counts. CDR3 protein: CASSEAQTGVGEKLFF. The CDR3 bases are TGTGCCAGCAGTGAAGCGCAGACAGGGGTAGGGGAAAAACTGTTTTTT. V gene TRBV6-1 combines with J gene TRBJ1-4, with 8 bases fitting TRBD1. The ends lost 0 bases at V and 8 bases at J; junction bases unmatched: 8. CDR1 and CDR2 (germline): MNHNS, SASEGT. CDR3 length: 16 amino acids.

The CDR3 spells CASSSGIRQPQHF. CDR3 DNA: TGTGCCAGCAGCTCCGGAATCAGGCAGCCCCAGCATTTT. The chain employs TRBV7-2 and TRBJ1-5; D is unresolved. Looked up from germline, CDR1 is SGHTA and CDR2 is FQGNSA. Trimming removed 4 bases at V and 7 bases at J, with 11 bases between. There are 13 residues in the CDR3.

The table lists this clone with a few counts. This chain links TRBV5-6 with TRBJ2-5; 12 bases map to TRBD2. The germline V gene has CDR1 SGHDT and CDR2 YYEEEE. V lost 4 bases, J lost 5 bases, and 9 bases stayed unmatched. The CDR3 is 16 amino acids. The CDR3 is CASSKTSGSRRETQYF. CDR3 DNA: TGTGCCAGCAGCAAGACTAGCGGGAGCCGCCGGGAGACCCAGTACTTC.

The CDR3 nucleotides read TGTGCCAGCACCGACAGGGGAAGCTCCTACAATGAGCAGTTCTTC. It encodes CASTDRGSSYNEQFF. This sequence joins TRBV28 and TRBJ2-1; 8 bases agree with TRBD1. Germline lookup yields CDR1 MDHEN and CDR2 SYDVKM. V shed 7 bases, J shed 0 bases, and the junction held 5 bases outside the gene matches. The CDR3 loop spans 15 amino acids.

The chain couples TRBV7-2 to TRBJ1-2; unclear D gene. The V and J ends lost 0 bases and 1 base respectively, with 9 bases between them. This CDR3 comprises 15 residues. Germline CDR1 SGHTA, CDR2 FQGNSA. CDR3 sequence: CASSLANSFNYGYTF. The CDR3 coding sequence is TGTGCCAGCAGCTTAGCTAACAGCTTTAACTATGGCTACACCTTC.

In this sample, this clone turned up a few times. The J gene is TRBJ2-1, the V gene TRBV5-6; the match to TRBD2 covers 9 bases. The V gene end was trimmed by 0 bases and the J gene end by 4 bases; junction bases not matched to a gene: 14. The CDR3 totals 19 residues. Per germline, CDR1 SGHDT and CDR2 YYEEEE. The CDR3 nucleotides read TGTGCCAGCAGCTTGGGGATTCGCGTAGCGGGAGTGGTTTACAATGAGCAGTTCTTC. Its translation is CASSLGIRVAGVVYNEQFF.

This clone was counted between two and nine times. The genes are TRBV6-6 and TRBJ2-3; no reliable D call. The germline CDR1 and CDR2 sequences are MNHNY and SVGAGI (reference sequence). This CDR3 is built from 14 residues. The V end was cut by 4 bases, the J end by 0 bases, with 8 bases between. The CDR3 DNA follows: TGTGCCAGCAGTTCAGGTGGGAGCACAGATACGCAGTATTTT. It encodes CASSSGGSTDTQYF.

The gene calls are TRBV6-5 and TRBJ1-4; D is possibly TRBD1 (5 bases). Trimming took off 2 bases at V and 0 bases at J, with 7 bases between the two ends. In germline, CDR1 is MNHEY, CDR2 SVGAGI. This CDR3 has 15 residues. The CDR3, as DNA: TGTGCCAGCAGTTACGACAGCGCAACTAATGAAAAACTGTTTTTT. Encoded protein: CASSYDSATNEKLFF.

The chain combines TRBV5-1 with TRBJ2-1; D is possibly TRBD2 (5 bases). Between the trimmed V and J ends, which lost 0 bases and 4 bases, there was a span of 8 bases. This CDR3 has 14 amino acids. Germline loops: CDR1 SGHRS, CDR2 YFSETQ. The chain's CDR3 is CASSLGESYNEQFF. CDR3 DNA sequence: TGCGCCAGCAGCTTGGGGGAGTCTTACAATGAGCAGTTCTTC.

This clone has only a few counts. This rearrangement joins TRBV28 to TRBJ2-7; D uncertain. CDR1 and CDR2 from the germline V gene are MDHEN and SYDVKM. CDR3 length equals 12 residues. Trimming took off 4 bases at V and 5 bases at J, with 9 bases between the two ends. CDR3 DNA: TGTGCCAGCAGTTCCCATCGCGACGAGCAGTACTTC. This codes for CASSSHRDEQYF.

The chain carries TRBV6-5 and TRBJ1-5, with a tentative D call TRBD1 (5 bases). The germline V gene has CDR1 MNHEY and CDR2 SVGAGI. This CDR3 contains 14 residues. V was pared by 11 bases and J by 0 bases, with 14 bases between. The CDR3 protein is CACLGPYSNQPQHF. The CDR3 region has the DNA TGTGCCTGTTTGGGGCCTTATAGCAATCAGCCCCAGCATTTT.

This clone has more than one count but fewer than ten. The V and J genes are TRBV7-3 and TRBJ1-1; TRBD1 aligns across 7 bases. The V segment lost 3 bases and the J segment 6 bases; nucleotides outside the gene matches: 7. The CDR3 totals 14 residues. Germline V gene data show CDR1 as SGHTA and CDR2 as FQGTGA. In DNA, the CDR3 is TGTGCCAGCAGCTTTACAGGGGATAAATCTGAAGCTTTCTTT. As protein: CASSFTGDKSEAFF.